The source of this T cell receptor (beta chain) is a study of blood T cell repertoires in COVID-19. Study details: The United States, Italy and Spain were the sources of the acute and convalescent COVID-19 samples. In each case, the material was cDNA or gDNA derived from T cells, B-cell-depleted T cells, or PBMCs.

The repertoire was sequenced with immunoSEQ multiplex PCR; TCRdb's copy has only in-frame clones and lacks some. The repertoire includes some 180,000 clones, around 85% of them detected once, and approximately 15% sits in the top ten. Losses at the gene ends were 2 bases for V and 6 bases for J; bases not matched to a gene: 15. This CDR3 has 18 amino acids. The germline V gene encodes CDR1 SGHAT and CDR2 FQNNGV. The specimen was peripheral blood. The receptor was isolated from a man aged 50-59 years who had recovered from COVID-19. This chain uses TRBV11-2 with TRBJ2-7; 11 bases are shared with TRBD2. CDR3 protein: CASSLLGLAATYPTEQYF. The CDR3 coding sequence is TGTGCCAGCAGCTTATTGGGACTAGCGGCCACTTACCCTACCGAGCAGTACTTC.